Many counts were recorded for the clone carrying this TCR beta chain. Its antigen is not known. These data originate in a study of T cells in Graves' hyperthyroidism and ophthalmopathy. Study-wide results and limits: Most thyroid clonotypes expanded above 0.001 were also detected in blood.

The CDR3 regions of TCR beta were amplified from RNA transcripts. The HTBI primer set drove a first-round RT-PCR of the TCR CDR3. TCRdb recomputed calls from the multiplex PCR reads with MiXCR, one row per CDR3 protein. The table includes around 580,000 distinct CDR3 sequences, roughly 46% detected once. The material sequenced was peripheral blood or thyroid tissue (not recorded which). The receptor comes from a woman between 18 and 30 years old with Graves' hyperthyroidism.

In nucleotides, the CDR3 is TGTGCCAGCAGCGCAAATAGCGCACAAGAGACCCAGTACTTC. Translation: CASSANSAQETQYF. V gene TRBV9 combines with J gene TRBJ2-5; TRBD2 is a possible D gene (5 bases). Germline CDR1 SGDLS, CDR2 YYNGEE. This CDR3 has 14 amino acids. With 3 bases removed from V and 2 bases from J, the gap between germline ends came to 11 bases. Complete variable domain (other parts from reference TRBV9 and TRBJ2-5): DSGVTQTPKHLITATGQRVTLRCSPRSGDLSVYWYQQSLDQGLQFLIQYYNGEERAKGNILERFSAQQFPDLHSELNLSSLELGDSALYFCASSANSAQETQYFGPGTRLLVL.